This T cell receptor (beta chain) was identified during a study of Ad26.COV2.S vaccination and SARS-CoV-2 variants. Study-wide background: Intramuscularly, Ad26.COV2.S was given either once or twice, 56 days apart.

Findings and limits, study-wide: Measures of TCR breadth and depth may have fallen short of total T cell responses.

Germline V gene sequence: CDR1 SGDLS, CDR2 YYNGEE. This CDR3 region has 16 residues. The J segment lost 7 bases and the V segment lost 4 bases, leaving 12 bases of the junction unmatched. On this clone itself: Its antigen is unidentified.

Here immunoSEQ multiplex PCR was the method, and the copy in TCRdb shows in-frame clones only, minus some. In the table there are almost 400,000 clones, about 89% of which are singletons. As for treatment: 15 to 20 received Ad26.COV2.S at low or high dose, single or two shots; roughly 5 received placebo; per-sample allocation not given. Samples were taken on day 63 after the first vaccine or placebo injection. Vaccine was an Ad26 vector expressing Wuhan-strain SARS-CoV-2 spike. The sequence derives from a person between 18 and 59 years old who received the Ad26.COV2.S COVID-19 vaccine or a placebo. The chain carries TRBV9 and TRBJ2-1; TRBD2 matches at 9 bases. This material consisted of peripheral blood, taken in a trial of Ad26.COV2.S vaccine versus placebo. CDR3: CASSSQARAGGNEQFF. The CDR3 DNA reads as TGTGCCAGCAGCTCCCAGGCCCGAGCGGGGGGAAATGAGCAGTTCTTC.